The TCR beta chain described here comes from a study of shared clonotypes between healthy human individuals. Points on this clone: Its cognate antigen is unknown.

Authors' methods: ImmunoSEQ supplied junction-only sequences lacking quality scores, so filtering was different. Data came from immunoSEQ multiplex PCR; TCRdb stores just in-frame clones and leaves some out. Clone size and V and J calls were adopted from that table, with D and trimming inferred from the DNA. The table includes about 2 million clones, just under 95% detected once. Study-wide findings and caveats: Few donors restricted represented genetic and exposure-history diversity.

Naive CD8 populations comprised CD45RO-negative cells positively selected for CCR7, excluding terminally differentiated effector memory CD45RA+ cells. This sequence was found in a man aged 18 to 29 in good health. The sequenced sample was naive CD8+ T cells sorted from blood.

The CDR3 DNA is TGTGCCAGCAGCGCCGGGACTAGCGGATACAATGAGCAGTTCTTC. Protein product: CASSAGTSGYNEQFF. The chain is built from TRBV7-9 and TRBJ2-1, with TRBD2 identical over 11 bases. CDR1 and CDR2 (germline): SEHNR, FQNEAQ (reference sequence). The CDR3 consists of 15 residues. V was pared by 5 bases and J by 4 bases, with 4 bases of the junction left unmatched.